These 2 T cell receptor beta chains share one sample of origin, sequenced in a study of beta chain features in type 1 diabetes. The authors reverse transcribed all of the isolated RNA, so sequencing captured expressed TCRB transcripts. Method: immunoSEQ multiplex PCR; TCRdb's copy keeps in-frame clones and lacks some. This table has 350,000 to 450,000 clones, around 13% appearing once. Sequenced material: naive CD4+ T cells from blood. The receptors come from a man aged 30-40 years in good health.

On this clone: Other nucleotide sequences from this sample produce the same CDR3. The chain couples TRBV7-2 to TRBJ1-2, with 7 bases identical to TRBD1. Germline lookup yields CDR1 SGHTA and CDR2 FQGNSA. V dropped 5 bases and J dropped 2; count of bases not matched to a gene: 2. This CDR3 comprises 13 residues. In DNA form, the CDR3 reads TGTGCCAGCAGCCCGGGACAGAACTATGGCTACACCTTC. Its translation is CASSPGQNYGYTF.

This clone was counted only a few times. J is TRBJ2-3 and V is TRBV28; 16 nucleotides agree with TRBD2. CDR1 is MDHEN and CDR2 is SYDVKM in the germline V gene. The CDR3 is 18 amino acids. Germline trimming cut 7 bases from V and 2 bases from J; bases unmatched to any gene: 9. CDR3 residues: CASTLGLAGGPSTDTQYF. The CDR3 DNA reads TGTGCCAGCACCCTGGGACTAGCGGGAGGGCCCTCCACAGATACGCAGTATTTT.